This T cell receptor beta chain was recovered during a study of cytomegalovirus exposure and HLA in healthy donors. Study-wide findings and caveats: A likely sequencing artifact accounted for one observed cluster of highly shared sequence variants. According to a later analysis, donors in an Asian-associated ancestry cluster reportedly had fewer N-insertions than the roughly 720-donor mean. TCR beta sequences reportedly predicted the HLA-A and HLA-B alleles of most subjects accurately.

A multiplex PCR was run with 60 Vbeta primers and 13 Jbeta primers. Sequenced by immunoSEQ multiplex PCR; TCRdb stores in-frame clones only, minus some. The profile shows about 98,000 clones, roughly 70% of them singletons. This clone was counted only a few times. Its antigen remains unknown. In germline, CDR1 is SGHRS, CDR2 YFSETQ. V lost 6 bases and J lost 4, with 22 bases in between. The CDR3 loop spans 16 amino acids. This receptor was taken from a man in his forties or fifties in good health and CMV-seronegative. The rearrangement links TRBV5-1 to TRBJ2-5; possibly TRBD1 for D (6 bases). Sequenced input: PBMCs. For the CDR3, the DNA is TGCGCCAGCAACACGGGAAGGACAGCCGAAAGAGAGACCCAGTACTTC. Protein sequence: CASNTGRTAERETQYF.